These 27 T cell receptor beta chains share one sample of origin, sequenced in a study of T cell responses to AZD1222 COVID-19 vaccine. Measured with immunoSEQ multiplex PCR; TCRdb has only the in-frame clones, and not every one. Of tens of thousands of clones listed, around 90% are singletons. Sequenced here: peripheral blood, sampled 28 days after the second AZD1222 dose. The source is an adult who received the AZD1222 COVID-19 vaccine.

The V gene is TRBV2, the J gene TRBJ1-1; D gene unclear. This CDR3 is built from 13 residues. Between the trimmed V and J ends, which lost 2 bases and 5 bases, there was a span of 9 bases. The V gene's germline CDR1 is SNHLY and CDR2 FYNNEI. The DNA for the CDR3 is TGTGCCAGCAGTGAATACCGGGGAACTGAAGCTTTCTTT. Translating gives CASSEYRGTEAFF.

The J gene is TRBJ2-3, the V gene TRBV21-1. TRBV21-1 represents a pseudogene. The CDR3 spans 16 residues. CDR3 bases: TGTGCCAGCAGCAAAGTAGAGGGGCAGAGCACAGATACGCAGTATTTT. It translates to CASSKVEGQSTDTQYF.

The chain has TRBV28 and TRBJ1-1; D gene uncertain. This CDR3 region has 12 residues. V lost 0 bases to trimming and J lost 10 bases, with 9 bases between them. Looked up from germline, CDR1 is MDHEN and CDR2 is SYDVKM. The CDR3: CASSLWRQGAFF. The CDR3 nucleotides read TGTGCCAGCAGTTTATGGCGGCAAGGAGCTTTCTTT.

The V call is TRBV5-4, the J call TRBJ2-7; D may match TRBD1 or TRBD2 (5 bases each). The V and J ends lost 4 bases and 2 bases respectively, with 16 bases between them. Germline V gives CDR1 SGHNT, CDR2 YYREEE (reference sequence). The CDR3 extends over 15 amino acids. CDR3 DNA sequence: TGTGCCAGCAGCCGATCCGGGACGGACGCCTACGAGCAGTACTTC. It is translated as CASSRSGTDAYEQYF.

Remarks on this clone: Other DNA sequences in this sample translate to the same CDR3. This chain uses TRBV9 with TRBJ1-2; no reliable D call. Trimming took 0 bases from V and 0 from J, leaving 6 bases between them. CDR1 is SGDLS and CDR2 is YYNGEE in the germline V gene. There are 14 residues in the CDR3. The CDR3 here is CASSVGKANYGYTF. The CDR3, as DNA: TGTGCCAGCAGCGTAGGAAAAGCTAACTATGGCTACACCTTC.

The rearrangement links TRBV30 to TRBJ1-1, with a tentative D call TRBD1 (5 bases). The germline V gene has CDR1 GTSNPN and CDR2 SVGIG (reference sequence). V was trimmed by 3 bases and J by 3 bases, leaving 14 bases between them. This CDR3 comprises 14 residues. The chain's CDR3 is CAWSAGSGDTEAFF. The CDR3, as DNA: TGTGCCTGGAGCGCAGGGTCCGGAGACACTGAAGCTTTCTTT.

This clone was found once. The CDR3, as DNA: TGTGCCAGCGAGGCCACCTACTCCTACGAGCAGTACTTC. It translates to CASEATYSYEQYF. The rearrangement joins TRBV28 to TRBJ2-7; D is unresolved. Germline V gives CDR1 MDHEN, CDR2 SYDVKM. V lost 8 bases, J lost 0 bases, and 11 bases lay in between. The CDR3 covers 13 residues.

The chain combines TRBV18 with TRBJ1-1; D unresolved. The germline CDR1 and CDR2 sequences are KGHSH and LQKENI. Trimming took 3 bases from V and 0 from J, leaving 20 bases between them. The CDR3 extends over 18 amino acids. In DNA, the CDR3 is TGTGCCAGCTCACCGCCGGTGAGCTCGGGGTACATGAACACTGAAGCTTTCTTT. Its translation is CASSPPVSSGYMNTEAFF. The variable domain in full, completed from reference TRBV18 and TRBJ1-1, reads NAGVMQNPRHLVRRRGQEARLRCSPMKGHSHVYWYRQLPEEGLKFMVYLQKENIIDESGMPKERFSAEFPKEGPSILRIQQVVRGDSAAYFCASSPPVSSGYMNTEAFFGQGTRLTVV.

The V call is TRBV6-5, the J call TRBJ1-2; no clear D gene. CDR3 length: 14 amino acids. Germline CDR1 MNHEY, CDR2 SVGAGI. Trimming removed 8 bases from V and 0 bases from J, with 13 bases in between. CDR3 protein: CASDKVGANYGYTF. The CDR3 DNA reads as TGTGCCAGCGATAAGGTCGGGGCTAACTATGGCTACACCTTC.

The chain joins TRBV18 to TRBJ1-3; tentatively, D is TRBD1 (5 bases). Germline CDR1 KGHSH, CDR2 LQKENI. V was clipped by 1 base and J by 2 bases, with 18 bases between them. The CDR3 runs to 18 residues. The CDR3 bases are TGTGCCAGCTCACCACTTCGGACAATCAACCCACCTGGAAACACCATATATTTT. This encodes CASSPLRTINPPGNTIYF.

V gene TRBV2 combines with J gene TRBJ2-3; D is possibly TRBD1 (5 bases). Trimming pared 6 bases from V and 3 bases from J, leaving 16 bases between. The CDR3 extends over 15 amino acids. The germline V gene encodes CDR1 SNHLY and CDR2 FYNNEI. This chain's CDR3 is CASSGAWGGTDTQYF. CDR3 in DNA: TGTGCCAGCAGCGGAGCGTGGGGCGGAACAGATACGCAGTATTTT.

The CDR3 protein is CASSPKAGGVHIGELFF. DNA for the CDR3: TGTGCCAGCAGCCCAAAGGCGGGGGGTGTACACATCGGGGAGCTGTTTTTT. The chain combines TRBV3-1 (or the pseudogene TRBV3-2) with TRBJ2-2, with TRBD2 identical over 8 bases. Germline CDR1 and CDR2: LGHDT and YNNKEL (reference sequence). There are 17 residues in the CDR3. V was clipped by 4 bases and J by 7 bases; unmatched bases: 14.

This CDR3 reads CASSQYSEHTQYF. DNA of the CDR3: TGTGCCAGCAGCCAATATTCAGAACATACGCAGTATTTT. The chain uses TRBV4-2 and TRBJ2-3, with D unclear. Germline CDR1 LGHNA, CDR2 YNFKEQ. The CDR3 consists of 13 residues. The V and J ends lost 2 bases and 7 bases respectively, with 10 bases between them.

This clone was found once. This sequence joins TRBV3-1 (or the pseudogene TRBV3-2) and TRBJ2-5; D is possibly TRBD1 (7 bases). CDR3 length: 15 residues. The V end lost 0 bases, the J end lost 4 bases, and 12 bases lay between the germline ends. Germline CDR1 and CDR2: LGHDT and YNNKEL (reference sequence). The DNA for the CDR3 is TGTGCCAGCAGCCAAGAGAGGCAGGGGGGAGAGACCCAGTACTTC. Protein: CASSQERQGGETQYF.

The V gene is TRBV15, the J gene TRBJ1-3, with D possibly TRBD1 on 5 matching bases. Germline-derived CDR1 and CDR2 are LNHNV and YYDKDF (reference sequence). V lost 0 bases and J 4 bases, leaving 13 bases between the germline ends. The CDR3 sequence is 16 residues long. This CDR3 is CATSRDAGAQGNTIYF. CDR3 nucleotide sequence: TGTGCCACCAGCAGAGATGCCGGGGCGCAGGGAAACACCATATATTTT. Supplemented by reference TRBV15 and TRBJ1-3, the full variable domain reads DAMVIQNPRYQVTQFGKPVTLSCSQTLNHNVMYWYQQKSSQAPKLLFHYYDKDFNNEADTPDNFQSRRPNTSFCFLDIRSPGLGDTAMYLCATSRDAGAQGNTIYFGEGSWLTVV.

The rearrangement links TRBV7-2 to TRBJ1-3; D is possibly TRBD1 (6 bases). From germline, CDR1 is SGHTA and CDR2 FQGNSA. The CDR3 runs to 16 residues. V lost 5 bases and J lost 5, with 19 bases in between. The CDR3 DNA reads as TGTGCCAGCAGCCCGCCGGGGGGGCAGGGAAGAAACACCATATATTTT. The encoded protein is CASSPPGGQGRNTIYF.

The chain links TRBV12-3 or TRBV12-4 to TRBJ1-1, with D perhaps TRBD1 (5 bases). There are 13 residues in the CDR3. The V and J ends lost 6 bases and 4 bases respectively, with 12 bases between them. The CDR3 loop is CASRGGPRTEAFF. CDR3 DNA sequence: TGTGCCAGCAGGGGGGGACCCCGCACTGAAGCTTTCTTT.

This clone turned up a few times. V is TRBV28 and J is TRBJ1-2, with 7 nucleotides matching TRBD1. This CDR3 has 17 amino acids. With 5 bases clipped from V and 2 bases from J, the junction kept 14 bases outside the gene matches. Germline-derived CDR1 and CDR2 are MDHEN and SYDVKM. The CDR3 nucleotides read TGTGCCAGCAGTCAAAGATATCACAGGGGAATGAACTATGGCTACACCTTC. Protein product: CASSQRYHRGMNYGYTF.

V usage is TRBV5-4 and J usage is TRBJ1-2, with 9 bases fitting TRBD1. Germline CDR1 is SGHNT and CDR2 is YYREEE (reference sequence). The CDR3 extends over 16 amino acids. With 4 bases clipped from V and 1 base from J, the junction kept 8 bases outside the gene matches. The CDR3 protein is CASSKGGTGSNYGYTF. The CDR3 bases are TGTGCCAGCAGCAAGGGAGGGACAGGGAGTAACTATGGCTACACCTTC.

CDR3 bases: TGCGCCAGCAGCCTGGGAGAGAACAGGGATGGCAATGGCTACACCTTC. It encodes CASSLGENRDGNGYTF. The gene calls are TRBV5-1 and TRBJ1-2; TRBD1 might be the D (6 bases). The CDR3 length is 16 residues. V shed 4 bases and J shed 6 bases, with 22 bases lying between them. CDR1 SGHRS and CDR2 YFSETQ come from the germline V gene.

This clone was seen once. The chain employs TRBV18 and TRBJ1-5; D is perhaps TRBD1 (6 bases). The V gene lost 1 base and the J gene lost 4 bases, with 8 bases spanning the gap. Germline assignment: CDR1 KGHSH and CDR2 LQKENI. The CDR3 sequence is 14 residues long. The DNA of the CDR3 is TGTGCCAGCTCACCACAGGGGGGAAATCAGCCCCAGCATTTT. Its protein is CASSPQGGNQPQHF.

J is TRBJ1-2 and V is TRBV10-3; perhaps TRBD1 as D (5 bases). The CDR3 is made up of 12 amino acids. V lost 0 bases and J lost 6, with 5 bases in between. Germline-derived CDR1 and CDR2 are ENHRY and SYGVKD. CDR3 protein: CAISESRDGYTF. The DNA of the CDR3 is TGTGCCATCAGTGAGTCCAGGGATGGCTACACCTTC.

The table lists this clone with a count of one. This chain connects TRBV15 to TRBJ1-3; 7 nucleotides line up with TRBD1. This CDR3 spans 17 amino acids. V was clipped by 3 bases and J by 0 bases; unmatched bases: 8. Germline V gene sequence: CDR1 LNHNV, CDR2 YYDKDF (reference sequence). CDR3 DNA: TGTGCCACCAGCAGCCCGGGACAGCCTAGCTCTGGAAACACCATATATTTT. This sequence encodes CATSSPGQPSSGNTIYF. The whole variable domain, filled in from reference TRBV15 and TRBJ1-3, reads DAMVIQNPRYQVTQFGKPVTLSCSQTLNHNVMYWYQQKSSQAPKLLFHYYDKDFNNEADTPDNFQSRRPNTSFCFLDIRSPGLGDTAMYLCATSSPGQPSSGNTIYFGEGSWLTVV.

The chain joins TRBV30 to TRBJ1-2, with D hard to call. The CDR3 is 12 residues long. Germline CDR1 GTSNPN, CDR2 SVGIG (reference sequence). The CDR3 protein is CKVKTVLHGYTF. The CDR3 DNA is TGTAAGGTCAAGACGGTACTTCATGGCTACACCTTC.

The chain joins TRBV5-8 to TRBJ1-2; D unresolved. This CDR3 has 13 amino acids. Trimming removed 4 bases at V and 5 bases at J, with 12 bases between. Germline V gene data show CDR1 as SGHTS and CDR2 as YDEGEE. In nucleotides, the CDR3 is TGTGCCAGCAGCCCGGTCCCTCGGTATGGCTACACCTTC. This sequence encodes CASSPVPRYGYTF. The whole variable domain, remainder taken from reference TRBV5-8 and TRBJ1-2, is EAGVTQSPTHLIKTRGQQATLRCSPISGHTSVYWYQQALGLGLQFLLWYDEGEERNRGNFPPRFSGRQFPNYSSELNVNALELEDSALYLCASSPVPRYGYTFGSGTRLTVV.

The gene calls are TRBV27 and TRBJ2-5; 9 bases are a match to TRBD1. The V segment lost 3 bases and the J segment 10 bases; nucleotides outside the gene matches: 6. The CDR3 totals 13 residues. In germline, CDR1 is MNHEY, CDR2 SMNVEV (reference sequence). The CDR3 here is CASSFVQGALQYF. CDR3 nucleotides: TGTGCCAGCAGTTTTGTACAGGGGGCACTCCAGTACTTC.

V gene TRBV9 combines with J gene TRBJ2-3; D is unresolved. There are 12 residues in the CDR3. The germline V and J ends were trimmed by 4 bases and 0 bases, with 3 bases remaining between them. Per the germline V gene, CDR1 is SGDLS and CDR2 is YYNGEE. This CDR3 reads CASSPSTDTQYF. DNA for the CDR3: TGTGCCAGCAGCCCGAGCACAGATACGCAGTATTTT.